This T cell receptor (beta chain) emerged from a study of T cell changes during pregnancy in multiple sclerosis (dated by TCRdb to 2018 to 2020). With regard to the full study: The study looked at changes in the T cell repertoire across pregnancy in women with multiple sclerosis.

The CDR3 covers 17 residues, taking in both the cysteine and the phenylalanine. Only the CDR3 portion is preserved as DNA: 51 bases, with reading frame beginning at the first base. According to the germline V gene, CDR1 reads LGHNA and CDR2 reads YNFKEQ. Germline trimming amounts to 2 bases on V and 1 base on J, with 10 as the count of junction bases outside the gene matches. Receptor amplification or capture employed the immunoSEQ multiplex PCR assay. TCRdb obtained this table from immuneACCESS and retained in-frame rearrangements with V and J assigned. These tables miss some clones; where compared with another copy, unresolved V genes account for less than half of the shortfall, and the remainder is unexplained. A total of about 99,000 clones appear in this sample, around 91% of them only once. About 0.93% of the sample is held by the ten biggest clonotypes. Of note for this clone: Its antigen is still unknown. No much larger clone is present one base from it, and per-base qualities are unavailable.

This sequence uses TRBV4-2 and TRBJ2-5; the junction holds 7 bases that match TRBD2. This sample comprised peripheral blood, obtained after pregnancy. The clonotype was recovered from a female donor with multiple sclerosis, enrolled in a pregnancy study. The nucleotide sequence reads TGTGCCAGCAGCCAATCTAACCGACTAGCCTTCCAAGAGACCCAGTACTTC. Its amino acids are CASSQSNRLAFQETQYF.